The 10 T cell receptor beta chains below all came from one sample that was sequenced in a study of Ad26.COV2.S vaccination and SARS-CoV-2 variants (dated by TCRdb to the early 2020s). The library relied on the immunoSEQ multiplex PCR assay. The source is immuneACCESS, and TCRdb retained only in-frame sequences with V and J called. Part of the clones is not carried over; for the studies checked, unresolved V genes explain less than half of this, and the remainder is unexplained. This sample has around 380,000 clones in its table, and about nine tenths of those were observed once. The ten largest clones capture roughly 3% of the sample. According to the study, the label for this sample's treatment or condition signals: some 19 received Ad26.COV2.S at low or high dose, single or two shots; about 5 received placebo; per-sample allocation not given. For vaccine and placebo recipients, repertoires were sequenced using samples collected on day 63 after the first injection.

Source: peripheral blood, taken in a trial of Ad26.COV2.S vaccine versus placebo. The receptor source for this set is a person aged 18-60 years who received the Ad26.COV2.S COVID-19 vaccine or a placebo.

The CDR3 DNA is TGTGCCAGCATGGGCAGCTACGAGCAGTACTTC. Translating gives CASMGSYEQYF. J is TRBJ2-7 and V is TRBV6-5; D is unclear. Trimming took 7 bases from V and 3 from J, leaving 7 bases between them. CDR3 size: 11 residues. CDR1 and CDR2 from the germline V gene are MNHEY and SVGAGI.

The rearrangement uses TRBV27 and TRBJ1-2; TRBD1 matches 7 bases. Germline V gives CDR1 MNHEY, CDR2 SMNVEV (reference sequence). The CDR3 has 13 amino acids. The V segment lost 4 bases and the J segment 6 bases; nucleotides outside the gene matches: 5. CDR3 sequence (DNA): TGTGCCAGCAGTTCTGGGAGGGGGCATGGCTACACCTTC. Translation gives CASSSGRGHGYTF.

V is TRBV7-9 and J is TRBJ2-5; D tentatively fits TRBD1 or TRBD2 (5 bases each). Trimming cost V 5 bases and J 8 bases, with 12 bases left between them. The CDR3 spans 12 residues. The germline CDR1 and CDR2 sequences are SEHNR and FQNEAQ (reference sequence). The CDR3, as DNA: TGTGCCAGCAGCCTTAAAGGGACCACCCAGTACTTC. It yields the protein CASSLKGTTQYF.

For this clone: This same CDR3 is encoded by further DNA sequences in the sample. The chain couples TRBV9 to TRBJ2-7, with D possibly being TRBD2 (5 bases). CDR1 and CDR2 from the germline V gene are SGDLS and YYNGEE. Trimming pared 0 bases from V and 2 bases from J, leaving 12 bases between. The CDR3 extends over 15 amino acids. As DNA, the CDR3 is TGTGCCAGCAGCGTAGAGGCCGGAGGACCCTACGAGCAGTACTTC. Protein product: CASSVEAGGPYEQYF.

In this sample, this clone turned up a few times. The CDR3 loop reads CASSDGGSNTEAFF. The CDR3 DNA reads TGTGCCAGCAGTGATGGGGGCAGTAACACTGAAGCTTTCTTT. The gene calls are TRBV6-1 and TRBJ1-1; TRBD1 is a possible D gene (6 bases). The V gene's germline CDR1 is MNHNS and CDR2 SASEGT. Trimming removed 3 bases at V and 2 bases at J, with 10 bases between. This CDR3 is built from 14 residues.

The rearrangement links TRBV23-1 to TRBJ2-7; D is undetermined. TRBV23-1 is treated as an ORF (open reading frame) with a function not yet certain. CDR3 length: 15 residues. The V and J ends lost 3 bases and 2 bases respectively, with 14 bases between them. CDR3 sequence (DNA): TGCGCCAGCAGTCACCCTGAAGGGAATGCCTACGAGCAGTACTTC. As protein: CASSHPEGNAYEQYF.

J is TRBJ2-7 and V is TRBV7-2; D not certain. CDR3 length equals 14 residues. CDR1 SGHTA and CDR2 FQGNSA come from the germline V gene. Trimming stripped 2 bases from V and 6 bases from J, with 14 bases between. The CDR3 loop is CASSLNSPPTEQYF. DNA for the CDR3: TGTGCCAGCAGCTTAAACAGTCCGCCAACCGAGCAGTACTTC. The full variable domain, rest sourced from reference TRBV7-2 and TRBJ2-7, is GAGVSQSPSNKVTEKGKDVELRCDPISGHTALYWYRQSLGQGLEFLIYFQGNSAPDKSGLPSDRFSAERTGGSVSTLTIQRTQQEDSAVYLCASSLNSPPTEQYFGPGTRLTVT.

CDR3 coding DNA: TGTGCCAGCTCACCTGGCCAGGCCAAAAACATTCAGTACTTC. Translation: CASSPGQAKNIQYF. The genes are TRBV18 and TRBJ2-4; D remains ambiguous. This CDR3 is built from 14 residues. V was shortened by 3 bases and J by 1 base, with 7 bases between the two germline ends. CDR1 is KGHSH and CDR2 is LQKENI in the germline V gene.

This clone appeared once. DNA for the CDR3: TGTGCCAGCGGAAGGGGAAGTTACAATGAGCAGTTCTTC. Amino acid sequence: CASGRGSYNEQFF. The V gene is TRBV6-5, the J gene TRBJ2-1; a possible D gene is TRBD1 (5 bases). In germline, CDR1 is MNHEY, CDR2 SVGAGI. There are 13 residues in the CDR3. V was shortened by 8 bases and J by 4 bases, with 12 bases between the two germline ends.

The V and J genes are TRBV6-5 and TRBJ1-5; 7 bases agree with TRBD1. Germline lookup yields CDR1 MNHEY and CDR2 SVGAGI. This CDR3 contains 15 residues. V was clipped by 2 bases and J by 1 base; unmatched bases: 2. The CDR3 DNA sequence: TGTGCCAGCAGTTACCAGGGGGGGAGCAATCAGCCCCAGCATTTT. Its protein is CASSYQGGSNQPQHF.